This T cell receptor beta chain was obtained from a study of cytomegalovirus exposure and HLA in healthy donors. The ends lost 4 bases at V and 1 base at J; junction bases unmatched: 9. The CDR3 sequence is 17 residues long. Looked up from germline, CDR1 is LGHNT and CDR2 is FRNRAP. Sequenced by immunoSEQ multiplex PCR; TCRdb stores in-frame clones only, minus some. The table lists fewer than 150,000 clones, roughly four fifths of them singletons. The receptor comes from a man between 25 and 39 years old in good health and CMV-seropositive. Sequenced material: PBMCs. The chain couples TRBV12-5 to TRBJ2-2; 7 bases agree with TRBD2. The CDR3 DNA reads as TGTGCTAGTGGTTGGCGGGGGAACCGATTGAACACCGGGGAGCTGTTTTTT. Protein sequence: CASGWRGNRLNTGELFF.